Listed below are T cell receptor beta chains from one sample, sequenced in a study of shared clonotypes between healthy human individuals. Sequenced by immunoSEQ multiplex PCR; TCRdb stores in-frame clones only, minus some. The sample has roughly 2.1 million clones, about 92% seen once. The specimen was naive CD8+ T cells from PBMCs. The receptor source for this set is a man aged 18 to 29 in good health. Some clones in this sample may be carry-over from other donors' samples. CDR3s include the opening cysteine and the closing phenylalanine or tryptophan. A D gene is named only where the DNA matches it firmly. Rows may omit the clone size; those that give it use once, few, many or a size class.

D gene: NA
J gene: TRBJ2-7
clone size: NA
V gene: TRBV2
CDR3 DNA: TGTGCCACCGCGGGACAGACCTACGAGCAGTACTTC
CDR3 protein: CATAGQTYEQYF

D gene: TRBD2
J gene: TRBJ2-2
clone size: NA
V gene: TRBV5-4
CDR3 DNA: TGTGCCAGCAGCTTGGGGACAGCGGGGGACACCGGGGAGCTGTTTTTT
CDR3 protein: CASSLGTAGDTGELFF

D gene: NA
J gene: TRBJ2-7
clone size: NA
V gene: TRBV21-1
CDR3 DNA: TGTGCCAGCAGCATTCGGGGACGAGGACGGAAGTGCGAGCAGTACTTC
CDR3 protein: CASSIRGRGRKCEQYF

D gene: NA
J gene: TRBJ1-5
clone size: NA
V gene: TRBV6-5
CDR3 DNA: TGTGCCAGCAGTACAGGGATGTGGCAGCCCCAGCATTTT
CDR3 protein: CASSTGMWQPQHF

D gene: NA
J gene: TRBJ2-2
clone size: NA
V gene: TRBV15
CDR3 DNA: TGTGCCACCAGCAGAGATTTGGGGGAATACACCGGGGAGCTGTTTTTT
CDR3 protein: CATSRDLGEYTGELFF

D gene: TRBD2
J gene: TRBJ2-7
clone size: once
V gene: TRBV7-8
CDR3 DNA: TGTGCCAGCAGCCGACGGGGGGGGCCTTCCGAGCAGTACTTC
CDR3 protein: CASSRRGGPSEQYF

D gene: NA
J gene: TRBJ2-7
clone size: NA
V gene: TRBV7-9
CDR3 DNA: TGTGCCAGCAGCTTAGCGGGTAGGGCCGGGAAAACCTACGAGCAGTACTTC
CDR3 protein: CASSLAGRAGKTYEQYF

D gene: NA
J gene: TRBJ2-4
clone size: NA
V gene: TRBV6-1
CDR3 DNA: TGTGCCAGCGGTTGGCAGAAGATAGCCAAAAACATTCAGTACTTC
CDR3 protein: CASGWQKIAKNIQYF

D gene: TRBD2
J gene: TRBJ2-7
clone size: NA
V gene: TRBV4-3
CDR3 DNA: TGCGCCAGCAGCCAAGAACCGGGAGGGGGGGTCTACGAGCAGTACTTC
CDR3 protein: CASSQEPGGGVYEQYF

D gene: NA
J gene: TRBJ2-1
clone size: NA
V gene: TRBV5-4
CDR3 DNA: TGTGCCAGCAGCTTGGAGCTCGGCTCCTACAATGAGCAGTTCTTC
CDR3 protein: CASSLELGSYNEQFF

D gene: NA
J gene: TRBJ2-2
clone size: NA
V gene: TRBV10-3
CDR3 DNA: TGTGCCATCAGCGAGGTTAGCCCTCCGGGCACCGGGGAGCTGTTTTTT
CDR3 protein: CAISEVSPPGTGELFF

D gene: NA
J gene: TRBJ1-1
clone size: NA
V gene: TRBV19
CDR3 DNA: TGTGCCAGTAGTGAAAGGACGGTGAACACTGAAGCTTTCTTT
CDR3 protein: CASSERTVNTEAFF

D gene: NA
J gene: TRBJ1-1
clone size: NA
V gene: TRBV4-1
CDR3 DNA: TGCGCCAGCAGCCAATATCAGGGAGTGGGCACTGAAGCTTTCTTT
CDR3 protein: CASSQYQGVGTEAFF

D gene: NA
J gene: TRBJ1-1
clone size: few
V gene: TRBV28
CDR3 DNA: TGTGCCAGCCGCAGAGGCACTGAAGCTTTCTTT
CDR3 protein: CASRRGTEAFF

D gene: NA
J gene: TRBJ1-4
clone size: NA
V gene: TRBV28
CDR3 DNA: TGTGCCACCACCCGCCACAGGGCGACTGAAAAACTGTTTTTT
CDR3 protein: CATTRHRATEKLFF

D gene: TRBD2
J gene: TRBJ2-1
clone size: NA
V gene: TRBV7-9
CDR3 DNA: TGTGCCAGCACCATAGCGGGAGGCCTATGGGATGAGCAGTTCTTC
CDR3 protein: CASTIAGGLWDEQFF

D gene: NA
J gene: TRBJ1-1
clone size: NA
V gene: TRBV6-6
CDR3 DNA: TGTGCCAGCAGTCCGGGGGGGTACACTGAAGCTTTCTTT
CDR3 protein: CASSPGGYTEAFF

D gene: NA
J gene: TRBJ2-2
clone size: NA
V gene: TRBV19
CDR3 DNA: TGTGCCAGTAGTATAGTTTCTGGCGGGGAGCTGTTTTTT
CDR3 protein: CASSIVSGGELFF

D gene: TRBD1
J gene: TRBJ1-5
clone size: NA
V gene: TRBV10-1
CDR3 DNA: TGCGCCTCCTTCCGGACAGGGGGTATAGTTAGCAATCAGCCCCAGCATTTT
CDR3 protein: CASFRTGGIVSNQPQHF

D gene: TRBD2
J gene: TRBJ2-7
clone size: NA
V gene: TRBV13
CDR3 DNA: TGTGCCAGCAGCTCGCCTAGCGGGCCCAGCTACGAGCAGTACTTC
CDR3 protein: CASSSPSGPSYEQYF

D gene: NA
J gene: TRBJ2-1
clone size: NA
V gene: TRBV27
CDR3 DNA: TGTGCCAGCTCTCTTACAGGGTACAATGAGCAGTTCTTC
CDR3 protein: CASSLTGYNEQFF

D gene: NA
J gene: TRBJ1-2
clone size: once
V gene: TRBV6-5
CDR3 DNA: TGTGCCAGCAGTTACTTAGCCGGAGATGGCTACACCTTC
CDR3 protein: CASSYLAGDGYTF

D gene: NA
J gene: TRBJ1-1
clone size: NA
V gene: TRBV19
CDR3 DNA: TGTGCCAGTAGTACGGGGTGGAACACTGAAGCTTTCTTT
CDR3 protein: CASSTGWNTEAFF

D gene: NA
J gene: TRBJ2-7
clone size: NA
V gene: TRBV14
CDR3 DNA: TGTGCCAGCAGCCTGAGACAGGCAGGGCAGTACTTC
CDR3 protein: CASSLRQAGQYF

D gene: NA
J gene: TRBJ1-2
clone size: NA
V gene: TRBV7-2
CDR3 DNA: TGTGCCAGCAGCTTAGCTTCGTACCGCAACTATGGCTACACCTTC
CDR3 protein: CASSLASYRNYGYTF

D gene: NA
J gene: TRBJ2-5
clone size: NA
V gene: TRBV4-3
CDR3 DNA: TGCGCCAGCAGCCAAGGGACGGGGCGAAGAAAAGAGACCCAGTACTTC
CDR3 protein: CASSQGTGRRKETQYF

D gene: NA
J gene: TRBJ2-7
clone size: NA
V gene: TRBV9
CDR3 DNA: TGTGCCAGCAGCGCCTCCCCGGGTAGGCCCTACGAGCAGTACTTC
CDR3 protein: CASSASPGRPYEQYF

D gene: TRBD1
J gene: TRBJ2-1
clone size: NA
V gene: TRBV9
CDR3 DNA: TGTGCCAGCAGCTCCTTTGACAGGGTTCCCTACAATGAGCAGTTCTTC
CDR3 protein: CASSSFDRVPYNEQFF

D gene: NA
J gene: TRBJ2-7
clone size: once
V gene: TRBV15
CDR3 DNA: TGTGCCACCAGCAGAGCTAATCGGGATTTCTACGAGCAGTACTTC
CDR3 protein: CATSRANRDFYEQYF

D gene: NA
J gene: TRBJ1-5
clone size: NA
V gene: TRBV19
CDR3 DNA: TGTGCCAGTAGTATTTACGCAGGCAGCAATCAGCCCCAGCATTTT
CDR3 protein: CASSIYAGSNQPQHF

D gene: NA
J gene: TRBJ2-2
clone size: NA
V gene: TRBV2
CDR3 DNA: TGTGCCAGCAGCCCCTACGGCGGGGAGCTGTTTTTT
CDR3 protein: CASSPYGGELFF

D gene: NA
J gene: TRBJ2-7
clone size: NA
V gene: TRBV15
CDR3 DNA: TGTGCCACCAGCAGAGATATGAGCATGTCCGAGCAGTACTTC
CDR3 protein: CATSRDMSMSEQYF

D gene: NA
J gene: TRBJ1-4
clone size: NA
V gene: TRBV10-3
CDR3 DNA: TGTGCCATCAGTGATAAAGACGACCCTAGGGGCGAAAAACTGTTTTTT
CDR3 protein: CAISDKDDPRGEKLFF

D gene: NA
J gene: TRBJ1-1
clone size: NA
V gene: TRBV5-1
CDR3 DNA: TGCGCCAGCAGCGACCCCCGGGGGTTGAGCACTGAAGCTTTCTTT
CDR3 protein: CASSDPRGLSTEAFF

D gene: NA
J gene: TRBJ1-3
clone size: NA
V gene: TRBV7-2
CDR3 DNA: TGTGCCAGCAGCCCCTGGGATGCATCGGAGCGAAACACCATATATTTT
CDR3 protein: CASSPWDASERNTIYF

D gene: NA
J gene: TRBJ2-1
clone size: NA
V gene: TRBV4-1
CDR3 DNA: TGCGCCAGCAGCCACGGGCCCACCCCATACAATGAGCAGTTCTTC
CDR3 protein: CASSHGPTPYNEQFF

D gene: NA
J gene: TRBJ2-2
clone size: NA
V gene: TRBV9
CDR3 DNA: TGTGCCAGCAGCGCTGGACTCCCCACCGGGGAGCTGTTTTTT
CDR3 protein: CASSAGLPTGELFF

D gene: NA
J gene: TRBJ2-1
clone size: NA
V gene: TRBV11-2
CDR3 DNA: TGTGCCAGCAGCTTAGATATCCTAGGGTACAATGAGCAGTTCTTC
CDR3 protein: CASSLDILGYNEQFF

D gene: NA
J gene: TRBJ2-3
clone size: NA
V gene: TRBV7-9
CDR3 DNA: TGTGCCAGCAGTTTCCCAAAGGGGCGGGCTAGCACAGATACGCAGTATTTT
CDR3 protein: CASSFPKGRASTDTQYF

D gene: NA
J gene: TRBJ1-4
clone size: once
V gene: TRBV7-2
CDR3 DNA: TGTGCCAGCAGTTCCCTCCCGGCGGGGTATGGTGAGGAAAAACTGTTTTTT
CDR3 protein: CASSSLPAGYGEEKLFF

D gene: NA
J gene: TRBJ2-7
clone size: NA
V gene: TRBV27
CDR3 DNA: TGTGCCAGCAGTTTACCTGCGGGACTCCCGCCAGGCGAGCAGTACTTC
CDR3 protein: CASSLPAGLPPGEQYF

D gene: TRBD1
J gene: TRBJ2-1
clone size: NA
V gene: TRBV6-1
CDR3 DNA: TGTGCCAGCAGTGAATTCGGACAGGGAACCTACTATGAGCAGTTCTTC
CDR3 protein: CASSEFGQGTYYEQFF

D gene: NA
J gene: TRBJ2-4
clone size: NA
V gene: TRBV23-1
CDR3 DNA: TGCGCCAGCAGTCAATTGGTGGACCGGAAAAACATTCAGTACTTC
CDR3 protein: CASSQLVDRKNIQYF

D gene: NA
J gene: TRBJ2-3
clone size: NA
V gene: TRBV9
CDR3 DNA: TGTGCCAGCAGCGTAGTTTCCGATACGCAGTATTTT
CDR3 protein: CASSVVSDTQYF

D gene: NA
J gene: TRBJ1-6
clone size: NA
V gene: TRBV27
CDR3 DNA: TGTGCCAGCAGTCCCAACACCGGTTCCACCCTCCACTTT
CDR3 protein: CASSPNTGSTLHF

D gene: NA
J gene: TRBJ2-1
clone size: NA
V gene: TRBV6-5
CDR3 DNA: TGTGCCAGCACGATTTTTAGAAGCTCCTACAATGAGCAGTTCTTC
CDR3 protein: CASTIFRSSYNEQFF

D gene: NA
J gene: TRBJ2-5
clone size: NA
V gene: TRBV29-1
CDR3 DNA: TGCAGCGTTGTAGTCGGAACAGGGCAAGAGACCCAGTACTTC
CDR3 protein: CSVVVGTGQETQYF

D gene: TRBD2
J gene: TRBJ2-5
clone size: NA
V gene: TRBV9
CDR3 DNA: TGTGCCAGCAGCTCGACTAGCGGGAGGGCCGGGTTAGTGACCCAGTACTTC
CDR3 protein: CASSSTSGRAGLVTQYF

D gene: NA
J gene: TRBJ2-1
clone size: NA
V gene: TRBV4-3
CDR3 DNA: TGCGCCAGCAGCCAAGGATTGTGGGGGAAGGACTACAATGAGCAGTTCTTC
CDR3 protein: CASSQGLWGKDYNEQFF

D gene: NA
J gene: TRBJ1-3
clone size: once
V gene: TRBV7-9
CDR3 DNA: TGTGCCAGCAGCCTACCGCCCGGGGCAGGGAGTGGAAACACCATATATTTT
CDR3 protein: CASSLPPGAGSGNTIYF

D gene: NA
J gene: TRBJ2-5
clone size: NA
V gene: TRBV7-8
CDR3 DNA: TGTGCCAGCAGCTTAAGAGTGATCGCTGAACCGGGAAAAGAGACCCAGTACTTC
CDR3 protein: CASSLRVIAEPGKETQYF

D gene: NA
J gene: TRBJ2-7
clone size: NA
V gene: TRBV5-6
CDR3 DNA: TGTGCCAGCAGCTTGGCCCAGGTCTACGAGCAGTACTTC
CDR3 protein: CASSLAQVYEQYF

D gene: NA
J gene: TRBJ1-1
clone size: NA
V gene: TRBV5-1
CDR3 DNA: TGCGCCAGCAGCTTGGCGGGGGCGGGGACTGAAGCTTTCTTT
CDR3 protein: CASSLAGAGTEAFF

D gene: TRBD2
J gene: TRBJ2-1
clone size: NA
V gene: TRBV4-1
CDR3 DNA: TGCGCCAGCAGCCAAGATCCGGGACTAGCGATCAATGAGCAGTTCTTC
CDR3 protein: CASSQDPGLAINEQFF

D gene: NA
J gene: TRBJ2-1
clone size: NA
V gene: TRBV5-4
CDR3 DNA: TGTGCCAGCAGCCTATCCAGGGGATATGAGCAGTTCTTC
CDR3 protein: CASSLSRGYEQFF

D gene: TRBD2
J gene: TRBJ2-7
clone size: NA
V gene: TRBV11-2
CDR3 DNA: TGTGCCAGCAGCCCACCCGACCGTGGGACTAGCTGGTTCTACGAGCAGTACTTC
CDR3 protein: CASSPPDRGTSWFYEQYF